This TCR beta chain appears in the sequencing data of a study of T cell clonotyping in hematopoietic cell transplantation. Across the whole study: Cytoreduction preceded collection of pretransplant recipient samples. General study findings and limits: Graft donor and pretransplant recipient Inverse Simpson Index values predicted broader posttransplant TCR diversity. Few recipient clonotypes overlapped donors; over 95% were de novo at given depth. Recipient TCR diversity dropped after transplant; expanded clonotypes rose from day 30 to 180.

As for time point: recipient sample about 28 days before transplant, after cytoreduction. With respect to this clone: Its matching antigen is unknown.

V lost 0 bases and J lost 4, with 10 bases in between. Germline loops: CDR1 MNHEY, CDR2 SVGAGI. The CDR3 runs to 14 residues. The protocol was immunoSEQ multiplex PCR, while the TCRdb copy is restricted to in-frame clones and leaves out a portion. Of about 76,000 clones listed, 90% to 97% are singletons. This sequence originates from a woman in her fifties or sixties with acute myeloid leukemia. Some clones in this sample may be carry-over from other donors' samples. The sequencing here drew on peripheral blood mononuclear cells, taken before stem cell transplant. This chain connects TRBV6-5 to TRBJ2-7; a possible D gene is TRBD2 (6 bases). The CDR3 bases are TGTGCCAGCAGTTACTCGAATGGGGGGTACGAGCAGTACTTC. It specifies CASSYSNGGYEQYF.